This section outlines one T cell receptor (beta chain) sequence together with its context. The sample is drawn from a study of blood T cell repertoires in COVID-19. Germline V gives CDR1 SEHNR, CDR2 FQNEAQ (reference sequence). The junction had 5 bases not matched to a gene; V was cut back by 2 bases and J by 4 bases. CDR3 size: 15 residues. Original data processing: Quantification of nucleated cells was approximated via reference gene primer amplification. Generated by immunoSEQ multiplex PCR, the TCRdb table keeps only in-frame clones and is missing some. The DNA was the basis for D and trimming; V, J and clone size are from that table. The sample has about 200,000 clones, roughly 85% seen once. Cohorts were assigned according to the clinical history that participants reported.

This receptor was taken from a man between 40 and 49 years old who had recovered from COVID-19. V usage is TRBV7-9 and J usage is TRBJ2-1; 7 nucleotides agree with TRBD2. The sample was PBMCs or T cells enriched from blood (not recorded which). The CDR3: CASSLQTSRYNEQFF. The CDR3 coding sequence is TGTGCCAGCAGCTTACAGACTAGCAGATACAATGAGCAGTTCTTC.